These 2 T cell receptor beta chains share one sample of origin, sequenced in a study of cytomegalovirus exposure and HLA in healthy donors. Researchers ran the PCR with 60 Vbeta and 13 Jbeta primers. Clones were sequenced by immunoSEQ multiplex PCR, and TCRdb holds only the in-frame ones, with some missing. The sample carries approximately 190,000 clones, 84% recorded once. The sequenced material came from PBMCs. Every receptor here comes from a woman between 45 and 60 years old in good health and CMV-seropositive.

V is TRBV9 and J is TRBJ2-3, with TRBD2 identical over 10 bases. The CDR3 has 16 residues. CDR1 is SGDLS, CDR2 YYNGEE, per germline. The V and J ends lost 4 bases and 2 bases, in that order; junction bases with no gene match: 7. The CDR3 DNA reads as TGTGCCAGCAGCACCGAGCGGGGGGGTAACACAGATACGCAGTATTTT. The encoded protein is CASSTERGGNTDTQYF. The full variable domain, its missing parts supplied by reference TRBV9 and TRBJ2-3, is DSGVTQTPKHLITATGQRVTLRCSPRSGDLSVYWYQQSLDQGLQFLIQYYNGEERAKGNILERFSAQQFPDLHSELNLSSLELGDSALYFCASSTERGGNTDTQYFGPGTRLTVL.

V usage is TRBV4-3 and J usage is TRBJ2-2, with 11 nucleotides matching TRBD2. Germline assignment: CDR1 LGHNA and CDR2 YSLEER. V dropped 0 bases and J dropped 8; count of bases not matched to a gene: 2. The CDR3 is made up of 15 amino acids. DNA for the CDR3: TGCGCCAGCAGCCAAGATAGCGGGGGGGCGGGGGAGCTGTTTTTT. Amino acid sequence: CASSQDSGGAGELFF.